The 27 T cell receptor beta chains given below trace back to one sample, sequenced in a study of shared clonotypes between healthy human individuals. Sequencing used immunoSEQ multiplex PCR; TCRdb keeps in-frame clones, though not all of them. The data show 780,000 or so clones, over 60% seen once. The sample was memory CD4+ T cells sorted from blood. Subset indicated: CD45RA-negative fraction. Receptors were obtained from a woman in her thirties in good health.

The chain combines TRBV7-2 with TRBJ1-1; TRBD1 might be the D (5 bases). Germline CDR1 is SGHTA and CDR2 is FQGNSA. Trimming removed 4 bases at V and 3 bases at J, with 15 bases between. The CDR3 contains 15 residues. CDR3 in DNA: TGTGCCAGCAGCTCCGACAGCGCTACCTACACTGAAGCTTTCTTT. It yields the protein CASSSDSATYTEAFF.

A single count supports this clone. The chain combines TRBV28 with TRBJ2-5; a weak D match, TRBD2 (7 bases). CDR1 is MDHEN, CDR2 SYDVKM, per germline. V gave up 3 bases and J gave up 7 bases, with 15 bases separating them. The CDR3 extends over 14 amino acids. The CDR3 here is CASSFQGSGGTQYF. The CDR3 DNA reads as TGTGCCAGCAGTTTTCAGGGGTCGGGGGGGACCCAGTACTTC.

The count of this clone is one. V gene TRBV6-1 combines with J gene TRBJ1-5; D gene unclear. The V gene's germline CDR1 is MNHNS and CDR2 SASEGT. This CDR3 is built from 13 residues. V was cut by 10 bases and J by 7 bases, with 17 bases left in between. DNA of the CDR3: TGTGCCACCGTCAGGACGGGAACACAGCCCCAGCATTTT. Translation gives CATVRTGTQPQHF.

V and J are TRBV4-2 and TRBJ2-2; 8 bases fit TRBD1. J gave up 3 bases and V 1 base, and 4 bases lay outside the gene matches. Germline assignment: CDR1 LGHNA and CDR2 YNFKEQ. The CDR3 is made up of 16 amino acids. The CDR3 DNA reads TGTGCCAGCAGCCAAGTGAACAGGGGGGACACCGGGGAGCTGTTTTTT. Residues: CASSQVNRGDTGELFF.

The chain has TRBV18 and TRBJ2-7, with 14 bases identical to TRBD2. CDR1 KGHSH and CDR2 LQKENI come from the germline V gene. V dropped 5 bases and J dropped 4; count of bases not matched to a gene: 7. The CDR3 runs 16 residues. The CDR3 sequence: CASSAVGTSGSYEQYF. DNA of the CDR3: TGTGCCAGCTCAGCCGTTGGGACTAGCGGGAGTTACGAGCAGTACTTC. Filled out from reference TRBV18 and TRBJ2-7, the complete variable domain reads NAGVMQNPRHLVRRRGQEARLRCSPMKGHSHVYWYRQLPEEGLKFMVYLQKENIIDESGMPKERFSAEFPKEGPSILRIQQVVRGDSAAYFCASSAVGTSGSYEQYFGPGTRLTVT.

The V call is TRBV6-5, the J call TRBJ1-2; possible D gene TRBD1, 5 bases. The germline V gene has CDR1 MNHEY and CDR2 SVGAGI. This CDR3 region has 12 residues. Trimming removed 6 bases at V and 5 bases at J, with 10 bases between. CDR3: CASSMGGYGYTF. The DNA for the CDR3 is TGTGCCAGCAGCATGGGGGGGTATGGCTACACCTTC.

The chain couples TRBV28 to TRBJ1-5; 8 bases fit TRBD1. Germline V gene sequence: CDR1 MDHEN, CDR2 SYDVKM. The J segment lost 5 bases and the V segment lost 6 bases, leaving 6 bases of the junction unmatched. The CDR3 covers 14 residues. The DNA for the CDR3 is TGTGCCAGCAGGGTAGGGACAGGATATCAGCCCCAGCATTTT. It specifies CASRVGTGYQPQHF.

The chain is built from TRBV6-9 and TRBJ2-2; D perhaps matches TRBD2 (6 bases). This CDR3 contains 13 residues. V lost 6 bases and J lost 7, with 12 bases in between. Germline CDR1 reads MNHGY; CDR2 reads SVAAGI. CDR3 in DNA: TGTGCCAGCAGCCCCATCGGGGGCGGGGAGCTGTTTTTT. Translating gives CASSPIGGGELFF.

The CDR3, as DNA: TGTGCCAGCAGAGGGGCCCTAGGCGAGCAGTACTTC. Its translation: CASRGALGEQYF. The genes are TRBV27 and TRBJ2-7, with D possibly TRBD1 on 5 matching bases. This CDR3 contains 12 residues. CDR1 and CDR2 from the germline V gene are MNHEY and SMNVEV (reference sequence). V lost 6 bases to trimming and J lost 6 bases, with 12 bases between them.

V gene TRBV7-9 combines with J gene TRBJ1-3; 7 bases line up with TRBD1. Germline loops: CDR1 SEHNR, CDR2 FQNEAQ (reference sequence). Unmatched junction bases numbered 4, after V lost 3 bases and J lost 2 bases. The CDR3 loop spans 15 amino acids. CDR3 residues: CASSLTGMTGNTIYF. DNA for the CDR3: TGTGCCAGCAGCTTGACAGGGATGACTGGAAACACCATATATTTT.

This clone was detected a few times. The junction differs from germline at one of its ends, possibly a read error. J is TRBJ1-5 and V is TRBV19, with a weak D call TRBD1 (5 bases). CDR3 length: 13 amino acids. Germline-derived CDR1 and CDR2 are LNHDA and SQIVND (reference sequence). The CDR3 reads CASSMWGKQPQHF. The DNA for the CDR3 is TGTGCCAGTAGTATGTGGGGCAAACAGCCCCAGCATTTT.

This clone was seen once. This chain uses TRBV18 with TRBJ2-7; 8 nucleotides line up with TRBD1. Germline V gene sequence: CDR1 KGHSH, CDR2 LQKENI. This CDR3 has 14 amino acids. The ends lost 4 bases at V and 5 bases at J; junction bases unmatched: 7. The CDR3 reads CASSRQGLDHEQYF. CDR3 bases: TGTGCCAGCTCACGACAGGGGCTCGATCACGAGCAGTACTTC.

Concerning this clone itself: Other DNA sequences of this sample code for an identical CDR3. This chain links TRBV6-5 with TRBJ2-3; D is tentatively TRBD1 or TRBD2 (6 bases each). The ends were cut back, 0 bases at V and 2 bases at J, with 9 bases in the middle. Germline lookup yields CDR1 MNHEY and CDR2 SVGAGI. The CDR3 loop spans 15 amino acids. The CDR3 DNA sequence: TGTGCCAGCAGTTACTCGGGGGGCCCCACAGATACGCAGTATTTT. This translates into CASSYSGGPTDTQYF.

This clone appeared a few times. Distinct nucleotide sequences in the sample also encode this CDR3. V usage is TRBV18 and J usage is TRBJ2-7; D may be TRBD1 (5 bases). Germline V gene lookup returns CDR1 KGHSH and CDR2 LQKENI. The ends were cut back, 0 bases at V and 1 base at J, with 7 bases in the middle. The CDR3 is 14 residues long. The DNA for the CDR3 is TGTGCCAGCTCACCACCGTCAGGGTCCTACGAGCAGTACTTC. Residues: CASSPPSGSYEQYF.

The chain joins TRBV13 to TRBJ1-5; 8 nucleotides align to TRBD1. CDR1 and CDR2 (germline): PRHDT, FYEKMQ (reference sequence). With 1 base clipped from V and 0 bases from J, the junction kept 2 bases outside the gene matches. CDR3 length: 16 residues. The CDR3 reads CASSLAGGSSNQPQHF. The CDR3, as DNA: TGTGCCAGCAGCTTAGCAGGGGGCAGTAGCAATCAGCCCCAGCATTTT.

The V and J genes are TRBV29-1 and TRBJ2-7; 10 bases align to TRBD2. Losses at the gene ends were 4 bases for V and 5 bases for J; bases not matched to a gene: 8. The germline V gene has CDR1 SQVTM and CDR2 ANQGSEA. The CDR3 is 14 amino acids. The CDR3 reads CSVGKREGYDEQYF. Here the CDR3 DNA reads TGCAGCGTTGGGAAGCGGGAGGGCTACGACGAGCAGTACTTC.

The chain is built from TRBV6-6 and TRBJ2-7; D might be TRBD1 (5 bases). The CDR3 spans 14 residues. Germline CDR1 MNHNY, CDR2 SVGAGI (reference sequence). The germline V and J ends were trimmed by 4 bases and 6 bases, with 16 bases remaining between them. The CDR3 DNA is TGTGCCAGCAGTTCCTCCGGACATGTCGGCGAGCAGTACTTC. Amino acid sequence: CASSSSGHVGEQYF.

Turning to this clone: Other DNA sequences in this sample translate to the same CDR3. The genes are TRBV2 and TRBJ2-1; 11 positions match TRBD2. V lost 5 bases, J lost 3 bases, and 3 bases stayed unmatched. Germline V gives CDR1 SNHLY, CDR2 FYNNEI. The CDR3 runs to 15 residues. CDR3 region: CASSNGLAGYNEQFF. The CDR3 DNA reads as TGTGCCAGCAGTAACGGACTAGCGGGCTACAATGAGCAGTTCTTC.

This clone was counted a few times. The chain couples TRBV29-1 to TRBJ2-7; TRBD2 might be the D (5 bases). The CDR3 consists of 16 residues. The germline V gene has CDR1 SQVTM and CDR2 ANQGSEA. V lost 6 bases and J 2 bases, leaving 23 bases between the germline ends. CDR3 sequence (DNA): TGCAGCGTAGTCCCGAAACCGGGAAACGGGGCCTACGAGCAGTACTTC. Its translation: CSVVPKPGNGAYEQYF.

Only a few counts were recorded for this clone. The chain employs TRBV27 and TRBJ1-5, with no clear D. CDR3 length: 14 residues. Trimming removed 5 bases from V and 7 bases from J, with 15 bases in between. Per germline, CDR1 MNHEY and CDR2 SMNVEV (reference sequence). The CDR3 DNA reads as TGTGCCAGCAGTCGGAGAGGGAGGAACCAGCCCCAGCATTTT. Protein: CASSRRGRNQPQHF.

J is TRBJ2-5 and V is TRBV6-6; 9 bases align to TRBD1. This CDR3 comprises 14 residues. Per the germline V gene, CDR1 is MNHNY and CDR2 is SVGAGI (reference sequence). The J segment lost 4 bases and the V segment lost 4 bases, leaving 4 bases of the junction unmatched. CDR3 sequence (DNA): TGTGCCAGCAGTTTTGGGACAGGGTTAGAGACCCAGTACTTC. As protein: CASSFGTGLETQYF.

Regarding this clone: Other DNA sequences within the sample encode an identical CDR3. The chain combines TRBV20-1 with TRBJ1-2; D gene ambiguous. Trimming took off 3 bases at V and 1 base at J, with 0 bases between the two ends. Per the germline V gene, CDR1 is DFQATT and CDR2 is SNEGSKA (reference sequence). This CDR3 has 10 amino acids. This CDR3 is CSASNYGYTF. As DNA, the CDR3 is TGCAGTGCTAGTAACTATGGCTACACCTTC.

Regarding this clone: Other DNA sequences of this sample code for an identical CDR3. The rearrangement uses TRBV5-1 and TRBJ2-7, with 12 bases that match TRBD1. V was clipped by 4 bases and J by 6 bases; unmatched bases: 5. Per the germline V gene, CDR1 is SGHRS and CDR2 is YFSETQ. The CDR3 extends over 14 amino acids. The CDR3 reads CASSAGTGGLEQYF. The DNA for the CDR3 is TGCGCCAGCAGCGCAGGGACAGGGGGCCTCGAGCAGTACTTC.

The rearrangement joins TRBV5-1 to TRBJ1-1, with D unclear. Trimming removed 1 base at V and 4 bases at J, with 8 bases between. Germline CDR1 is SGHRS and CDR2 is YFSETQ. The CDR3 length is 13 residues. The CDR3 loop is CASSLLWGTEAFF. DNA for the CDR3: TGCGCCAGCAGCTTGTTGTGGGGCACTGAAGCTTTCTTT.

The chain links TRBV2 to TRBJ1-1; possibly TRBD1 for D (5 bases). V lost 1 base, J lost 1 base, and 7 bases lay in between. This CDR3 is built from 14 residues. CDR1 and CDR2 (germline): SNHLY, FYNNEI. The chain's CDR3 is CASSEGRGNTEAFF. CDR3 nucleotide sequence: TGTGCCAGCAGTGAAGGGAGGGGGAACACTGAAGCTTTCTTT.

This chain's CDR3 is CASSQGSRPGANVLTF. Here the CDR3 DNA reads TGTGCCAGCAGCCAAGGGTCCCGCCCTGGGGCCAACGTCCTGACTTTC. The V and J genes are TRBV14 and TRBJ2-6; D not certain. The germline gives CDR1 SGHDN, CDR2 FVKESK. The CDR3 runs to 16 residues. V was shortened by 1 base and J by 2 bases, with 9 bases between the two germline ends.

This chain joins TRBV11-2 and TRBJ2-5; D call uncertain. The germline V gene encodes CDR1 SGHAT and CDR2 FQNNGV. Trimming removed 4 bases from V and 4 bases from J, with 7 bases in between. CDR3 length equals 12 residues. CDR3 in amino acids: CASSSGVETQYF. The CDR3 nucleotides are TGTGCCAGCAGCTCAGGAGTAGAGACCCAGTACTTC.